What follows are 21 T cell receptor beta chains derived from one specimen sequenced in a study of naive and memory T cell subsets. Study-level results: Possibly reflecting memory cells re-expressing CD45RA, a few larger clonotypes occurred in naive repertoires, especially CD8.

Both TRBC1 and TRBC2 were covered by a beta constant-region primer of two equimolar oligonucleotides. Four rounds of PCR amplified the ligated cDNA using nested alpha and beta constant-region primers plus SP2. Via MiXCR, TCRdb re-called the UMI-ligation and nested PCR reads, giving one row per CDR3 protein. This sample yields roughly 150,000 distinct CDR3 sequences, of which more than 15% are seen a single time; roughly 0.63% belongs to the top ten. The antigens for these receptors are not known. The material sequenced was naive CD8+ T cells from blood. Source of these receptors: a human donor in good health.

The V call is TRBV4-1, the J call TRBJ2-7; TRBD2 aligns across 11 bases. The CDR3 loop spans 17 amino acids. Unmatched junction bases numbered 10, after V lost 5 bases and J lost 1 base. CDR1 is MGHRA, CDR2 YSYEKL, per germline. Here the CDR3 DNA reads TGCGCCAGCAGCTCCTTAGCGGGAGGGCCTTTTTCCTACGAGCAGTACTTC. Translation: CASSSLAGGPFSYEQYF.

This clonotype was seen more than once but under ten times. The chain uses TRBV6-5 and TRBJ2-3; TRBD2 matches 8 bases. The length of the CDR3 is 14 residues. Germline CDR1 MNHEY, CDR2 SVGAGI. V was pared by 6 bases and J by 4 bases, with 6 bases of the junction left unmatched. The CDR3 loop is CASSLAGSADTQYF. The DNA of the CDR3 is TGTGCCAGCAGCCTAGCGGGTTCGGCAGATACGCAGTATTTT.

The chain carries TRBV5-1 and TRBJ2-7; D is uncertain. This CDR3 has 13 amino acids. The germline gives CDR1 SGHRS, CDR2 YFSETQ. V dropped 2 bases and J dropped 2 bases, with 8 bases sitting between them. The CDR3 bases are TGCGCCAGCAGCTTATACAGCACCTACGAGCAGTACTTC. Translation: CASSLYSTYEQYF.

This chain connects TRBV7-2 to TRBJ2-3; TRBD2 matches 14 bases. Trimming removed 4 bases from V and 4 bases from J; junction bases left unmatched: 7. CDR1 and CDR2 (germline): SGHTA, FQGNSA. CDR3 length: 17 residues. The DNA for the CDR3 is TGTGCCAGCAGCTCTCCCCAGACTAGCGGGAGGGCAGATACGCAGTATTTT. Translated, it gives CASSSPQTSGRADTQYF.

This clonotype showed up just a few times. This chain links TRBV7-2 with TRBJ2-5; D gene uncertain. The CDR3 runs 13 residues. Between the trimmed V and J ends, which lost 1 base and 5 bases, there was a span of 8 bases. CDR1 is SGHTA and CDR2 is FQGNSA in the germline V gene. The CDR3 DNA reads TGTGCCAGCAGCTTAGGAATAGGGGAGACCCAGTACTTC. This translates into CASSLGIGETQYF. The variable domain in full, with the rest retrieved from reference TRBV7-2 and TRBJ2-5, is GAGVSQSPSNKVTEKGKDVELRCDPISGHTALYWYRQSLGQGLEFLIYFQGNSAPDKSGLPSDRFSAERTGGSVSTLTIQRTQQEDSAVYLCASSLGIGETQYFGPGTRLLVL.

The V gene is TRBV6-5, the J gene TRBJ2-7; 8 bases match TRBD1. With V trimmed by 2 bases and J by 5 bases, 11 bases remained unmatched. The CDR3 consists of 16 residues. The germline V gene encodes CDR1 MNHEY and CDR2 SVGAGI. CDR3 sequence reads: CASSYIGTRGPHEQYF. CDR3 bases: TGTGCCAGCAGTTACATCGGGACCAGGGGGCCCCACGAGCAGTACTTC.

The table lists this clonotype with a few counts. This chain's CDR3 is CASKQTGDHNQPQHF. In nucleotides, the CDR3 is TGTGCCAGCAAACAGACAGGGGACCACAATCAGCCCCAGCATTTT. The chain has TRBV28 and TRBJ1-5; 8 nucleotides align to TRBD1. CDR3 size: 15 residues. Looked up from germline, CDR1 is MDHEN and CDR2 is SYDVKM. Trimming cost V 7 bases and J 3 bases; bases outside gene matches: 8.

The chain carries TRBV7-6 and TRBJ2-5, with TRBD1 matching over 7 bases. The ends lost 5 bases at V and 2 bases at J; junction bases unmatched: 8. Germline V gene lookup returns CDR1 SGHVS and CDR2 FNYEAQ. This CDR3 spans 15 amino acids. In DNA form, the CDR3 reads TGTGCCAGCAGCACCCCCGGGACAGAGCAAGAGACCCAGTACTTC. It specifies CASSTPGTEQETQYF.

The chain combines TRBV29-1 with TRBJ2-3; D unclear. V lost 3 bases, J lost 2 bases, and 12 bases lay in between. The CDR3 sequence is 14 residues long. Per the germline V gene, CDR1 is SQVTM and CDR2 is ANQGSEA. CDR3 sequence (DNA): TGCAGCGTTGATGGCCTCATATCCACAGATACGCAGTATTTT. It codes for CSVDGLISTDTQYF.

The chain links TRBV28 to TRBJ2-4; D might be TRBD1 (5 bases). CDR1 and CDR2 from the germline V gene are MDHEN and SYDVKM. Between the trimmed V and J ends, which lost 8 bases and 5 bases, there was a span of 22 bases. CDR3 length: 16 residues. In nucleotides, the CDR3 is TGTGCCAGCTCCTCGCCGGCCTCAAGGGGCGAAAACATTCAGTACTTC. It codes for CASSSPASRGENIQYF. The full variable domain, completed using reference TRBV28 and TRBJ2-4, is DVKVTQSSRYLVKRTGEKVFLECVQDMDHENMFWYRQDPGLGLRLIYFSYDVKMKEKGDIPEGYSVSREKKERFSLILESASTNQTSMYLCASSSPASRGENIQYFGAGTRLSVL.

This clonotype has more than one count but fewer than ten. The CDR3 bases are TGTGCCAGTACGACGGGGCGGCGCGAGCAGTACTTC. Protein: CASTTGRREQYF. The rearrangement joins TRBV28 to TRBJ2-7, with D perhaps matching TRBD1 or TRBD2 (5 bases each). CDR3 length: 12 residues. Trimming stripped 9 bases from V and 6 bases from J, with 15 bases between. CDR1 MDHEN and CDR2 SYDVKM come from the germline V gene.

The sample holds many counts of this clonotype. The chain has TRBV10-3 and TRBJ1-1; no clear D. Per the germline V gene, CDR1 is ENHRY and CDR2 is SYGVKD. Trimming stripped 4 bases from V and 4 bases from J, with 7 bases between. The CDR3 has 12 amino acids. In DNA, the CDR3 is TGTGCCATCAGTGGCGGGAGCACTGAAGCTTTCTTT. Protein product: CAISGGSTEAFF.

A word on this clonotype: This could be a read error, since a much larger clone is one nucleotide away. The chain links TRBV27 to TRBJ1-1; D call uncertain. Per the germline V gene, CDR1 is MNHEY and CDR2 is SMNVEV (reference sequence). The CDR3 runs 15 residues. V was shortened by 2 bases and J by 5 bases, with 15 bases between the two germline ends. The CDR3 coding sequence is TGTGCCAGCAGTTTAGGGAACTTGGGTTCGACTGAAGCTTTCTTT. Translation gives CASSLGNLGSTEAFF.

This clonotype was seen more than once but under ten times. The rearrangement links TRBV24-1 to TRBJ2-2, with TRBD2 matching 9 bases. The ends lost 4 bases at V and 5 bases at J; junction bases unmatched: 13. The germline V gene encodes CDR1 KGHDR and CDR2 SFDVKD. The CDR3 extends over 18 amino acids. CDR3 loop: CATSDPPRRAGGTGELFF. In nucleotides, the CDR3 is TGTGCCACCAGTGACCCACCGAGAAGAGCGGGAGGAACCGGGGAGCTGTTTTTT.

A few counts support this clonotype. The chain is built from TRBV28 and TRBJ2-7, with 8 bases aligning to TRBD1. The CDR3 has 14 residues. Unmatched junction bases numbered 6, after V lost 2 bases and J lost 6 bases. CDR1 and CDR2 (germline): MDHEN, SYDVKM. CDR3: CASSLEQGAGEQYF. The CDR3 DNA reads TGTGCCAGCAGTTTAGAGCAGGGGGCCGGCGAGCAGTACTTC.

This clonotype appeared a few times. The chain joins TRBV7-2 to TRBJ2-7, with 7 bases matching TRBD1. V was clipped by 5 bases and J by 4 bases; unmatched bases: 11. CDR1 SGHTA and CDR2 FQGNSA come from the germline V gene. The CDR3 extends over 15 amino acids. CDR3 residues: CASSKRPGQSYEQYF. For the CDR3, the DNA is TGTGCCAGCAGCAAGAGACCGGGACAGAGTTACGAGCAGTACTTC.

This clonotype was recorded a few times. The gene calls are TRBV28 and TRBJ2-1; 7 nucleotides match TRBD1. This CDR3 spans 17 amino acids. V was clipped by 2 bases and J by 3 bases; unmatched bases: 10. The germline CDR1 and CDR2 sequences are MDHEN and SYDVKM. Here the CDR3 reads CASSLDPRGQDYNEQFF. The CDR3 bases are TGTGCCAGCAGTTTAGATCCGCGTGGACAGGACTACAATGAGCAGTTCTTC.

The J gene is TRBJ1-4, the V gene TRBV28, with 8 bases matching TRBD1. The ends lost 5 bases at V and 4 bases at J; junction bases unmatched: 6. From germline, CDR1 is MDHEN and CDR2 SYDVKM. The CDR3 extends over 15 amino acids. For the CDR3, the DNA is TGTGCCAGCAGTCACCGACAGGGGAGTAATGAAAAACTGTTTTTT. Translating it yields CASSHRQGSNEKLFF.

The CDR3 sequence: CATSRAEGVYGYTF. Written as DNA, the CDR3 is TGTGCCACCAGCAGAGCCGAGGGGGTCTATGGCTACACCTTC. V and J are TRBV15 and TRBJ1-2; tentatively, D is TRBD1 (6 bases). CDR3 length: 14 amino acids. CDR1 and CDR2 from the germline V gene are LNHNV and YYDKDF (reference sequence). Deletions cut 1 base from V and 4 bases from J, with 10 bases between.

The chain recombines TRBV7-9 with TRBJ1-1; 7 bases map to TRBD1. CDR3 length: 15 residues. The J segment lost 1 base and the V segment lost 2 bases, leaving 4 bases of the junction unmatched. Looked up from germline, CDR1 is SEHNR and CDR2 is FQNEAQ (reference sequence). The CDR3 is CASSLWQGGNTEAFF. Here the CDR3 DNA reads TGTGCCAGCAGCTTATGGCAGGGGGGGAACACTGAAGCTTTCTTT.

This clonotype was recorded at least ten times. The genes are TRBV29-1 and TRBJ1-1; 8 bases fit TRBD1. Germline CDR1 is SQVTM and CDR2 is ANQGSEA. CDR3 length: 13 residues. V gave up 8 bases and J gave up 4 bases; unmatched junction bases: 9. In nucleotides, the CDR3 is TGCAGCACATACCAGGGGGCGGGCACTGAAGCTTTCTTT. It encodes CSTYQGAGTEAFF.